The 22 T cell receptor beta chains in this list originate from one sample, sequenced in a study of shared clonotypes between healthy human individuals. Clones were read by immunoSEQ multiplex PCR, and TCRdb kept only the in-frame ones, dropping some. The sample gives a few hundred thousand clones, 70% to 80% of which show up once; approximately 12% is in the top ten. Sequencing was performed on PBMCs. The receptors here all came from a woman aged 40 to 50 in good health. Some clones in this sample may be carry-over from other donors' samples.

In this sample, this clone turned up a few times. Other nucleotide sequences from this sample produce the same CDR3. This sequence joins TRBV7-2 and TRBJ1-5, with unresolved D. Germline CDR1 and CDR2: SGHTA and FQGNSA. Trimming shortened V by 1 base and J by 3 bases, and 4 bases separated the two germline ends. The CDR3 has 13 residues. CDR3 bases: TGTGCCAGCAGCTTAGACTACAATCAGCCCCAGCATTTT. This translates into CASSLDYNQPQHF.

Of note for this clone: The sample contains more than one DNA sequence encoding this CDR3. The chain uses TRBV11-2 and TRBJ2-2; D gene ambiguous. Germline CDR1 SGHAT, CDR2 FQNNGV. This CDR3 region has 13 residues. The V end lost 3 bases, the J end lost 3 bases, and 5 bases lay between the germline ends. In DNA, the CDR3 is TGTGCCAGCAGCTTCGGACACACCGGGGAGCTGTTTTTT. It yields the protein CASSFGHTGELFF.

This clone was counted a single time. The gene calls are TRBV21-1 and TRBJ2-4; the DNA was not used to check the table's D call, TRBD2. TRBV21-1 represents a pseudogene. The CDR3 consists of 16 residues. CDR3 region: CASSPRAGGTKNIQYF. The CDR3 DNA is TGTGCCAGCAGCCCCCGAGCGGGAGGGACCAAAAACATTCAGTACTTC.

The chain links TRBV29-1 to TRBJ2-1; TRBD2 matches at 12 bases. The length of the CDR3 is 12 residues. Germline V gene sequence: CDR1 SQVTM, CDR2 ANQGSEA. J was trimmed by 13 bases and V by 3 bases; bases with no gene match: 4. CDR3 protein: CSVETSGSLQFF. In DNA form, the CDR3 reads TGCAGCGTTGAGACTAGCGGGAGTCTTCAGTTCTTC.

The V gene is TRBV9, the J gene TRBJ2-7; a weak D match, TRBD1 (6 bases). The V gene's germline CDR1 is SGDLS and CDR2 YYNGEE. This CDR3 contains 15 residues. The V end was cut by 4 bases, the J end by 3 bases, with 17 bases between. In nucleotides, the CDR3 is TGTGCCAGCAGCCCCACAGGGAAAGCCAACTACGAGCAGTACTTC. Protein sequence: CASSPTGKANYEQYF.

The chain uses TRBV28 and TRBJ2-7, with 11 bases identical to TRBD2. Germline CDR1 reads MDHEN; CDR2 reads SYDVKM. V was clipped by 2 bases and J by 10 bases; unmatched bases: 7. The CDR3 covers 14 residues. CDR3 sequence: CASSLDNSGRVQYF. CDR3 DNA sequence: TGTGCCAGCAGTTTAGATAATAGCGGGAGGGTACAGTACTTC.

The chain couples TRBV19 to TRBJ2-3; TRBD2 matches at 7 bases. V lost 0 bases and J lost 0; bases outside the gene matches: 0. The length of the CDR3 is 15 residues. Germline CDR1 reads LNHDA; CDR2 reads SQIVND (reference sequence). The CDR3 here is CASSIDSGSTDTQYF. The CDR3 bases are TGTGCCAGTAGTATAGATAGCGGGAGCACAGATACGCAGTATTTT.

At least ten counts were recorded for this clone. The same CDR3 also results from other DNA sequences found in this sample. This rearrangement joins TRBV5-1 to TRBJ2-5; D possibly matches TRBD1 or TRBD2 (6 bases each). Germline CDR1 is SGHRS and CDR2 is YFSETQ. V dropped 3 bases and J dropped 1 base, with 16 bases sitting between them. The CDR3 sequence is 16 residues long. The CDR3 region has the DNA TGCGCCAGCAGCTCGGGGGCCCAGGCCCTCCAAGAGACCCAGTACTTC. It yields the protein CASSSGAQALQETQYF. The entire variable domain, with the rest obtained from reference TRBV5-1 and TRBJ2-5, is as follows: KAGVTQTPRYLIKTRGQQVTLSCSPISGHRSVSWYQQTPGQGLQFLFEYFSETQRNKGNFPGRFSGRQFSNSRSEMNVSTLELGDSALYLCASSSGAQALQETQYFGPGTRLLVL.

The V and J genes are TRBV9 and TRBJ2-3, with 8 bases lining up with TRBD2. Per germline, CDR1 SGDLS and CDR2 YYNGEE. The CDR3 extends over 16 amino acids. Trimming took 4 bases from V and 2 from J; bases not matched to a gene: 9. CDR3 loop: CASSPRTSPYTDTQYF. CDR3 nucleotides: TGTGCCAGCAGCCCTCGGACTAGCCCCTACACAGATACGCAGTATTTT.

Remarks on this clone: At one boundary the junction diverges from the germline segment, which might be a read error. This chain uses TRBV18 with TRBJ2-7; D might be TRBD1 (6 bases). From germline, CDR1 is KGHSH and CDR2 LQKENI. The CDR3 extends over 14 amino acids. The CDR3 loop reads CASSPDSVSDEHYF. In DNA, the CDR3 is TGTGCCAGCTCACCGGACAGCGTTTCGGACGAGCACTACTTC.

The chain couples TRBV7-2 to TRBJ2-2; a weak D match, TRBD2 (6 bases). CDR3 length equals 16 residues. Germline V gene data show CDR1 as SGHTA and CDR2 as FQGNSA. V was cut by 7 bases and J by 6 bases, with 21 bases left in between. The CDR3 spells CASILIGGVAAGELFF. The CDR3 nucleotides are TGTGCCAGCATCCTGATCGGCGGGGTGGCGGCCGGGGAGCTGTTTTTT.

This chain links TRBV7-9 with TRBJ2-5; TRBD2 aligns across 12 bases. The ends lost 5 bases at V and 5 bases at J; junction bases unmatched: 9. CDR1 and CDR2 from the germline V gene are SEHNR and FQNEAQ (reference sequence). CDR3 length equals 16 residues. CDR3 in amino acids: CASSPLAGGAGETQYF. Here the CDR3 DNA reads TGTGCCAGCAGCCCCCTAGCGGGAGGGGCGGGGGAGACCCAGTACTTC.

The chain uses TRBV11-3 and TRBJ2-1, with D perhaps assigned TRBD1 or TRBD2 (5 bases each). The CDR3 is made up of 16 amino acids. V lost 0 bases and J 2 bases, leaving 11 bases between the germline ends. The V gene's germline CDR1 is SGHNT and CDR2 YENEEA. This CDR3 reads CASSLDPGTAYNEQFF. In DNA form, the CDR3 reads TGTGCCAGCAGCTTAGATCCCGGGACGGCCTACAATGAGCAGTTCTTC.

The chain links TRBV19 to TRBJ2-2; D possibly corresponds to TRBD2 (6 bases). Germline V CDR1 and CDR2: LNHDA, SQIVND (reference sequence). The CDR3 sequence is 14 residues long. Trimming shortened V by 7 bases and J by 2 bases, and 11 bases separated the two germline ends. CDR3 protein: CASNPGVNTGELFF. The CDR3 bases are TGTGCCAGTAATCCGGGAGTCAACACCGGGGAGCTGTTTTTT.

V and J are TRBV5-4 and TRBJ2-7, with 7 bases fitting TRBD1. This CDR3 contains 14 residues. Unmatched junction bases numbered 8, after V lost 4 bases and J lost 4 bases. Germline CDR1 and CDR2: SGHNT and YYREEE (reference sequence). CDR3 sequence: CASSPDRRGYEQYF. The CDR3 DNA is TGTGCCAGCAGCCCGGACAGGAGAGGGTACGAGCAGTACTTC.

This chain connects TRBV7-8 to TRBJ2-1, with D maybe TRBD2 (5 bases). This CDR3 spans 14 amino acids. Trimming shortened V by 5 bases and J by 9 bases, and 17 bases separated the two germline ends. Germline V gene lookup returns CDR1 SGHVS and CDR2 FQNEAQ. Here the CDR3 reads CASSQSSGGFEQFF. The CDR3 coding sequence is TGTGCCAGCAGCCAATCGAGCGGTGGCTTTGAGCAGTTCTTC.

With respect to this clone: Other DNA variants within this sample encode the same CDR3. The V and J genes are TRBV19 and TRBJ2-1; 7 bases fit TRBD2. CDR3 length: 14 residues. Germline CDR1 reads LNHDA; CDR2 reads SQIVND (reference sequence). V was clipped by 3 bases and J by 2 bases; unmatched bases: 1. CDR3: CASSIGGAYNEQFF. The DNA of the CDR3 is TGTGCCAGTAGTATTGGGGGGGCCTACAATGAGCAGTTCTTC.

The chain employs TRBV6-4 and TRBJ1-1; no firm D call. The ends were cut back, 6 bases at V and 0 bases at J, with 8 bases in the middle. The CDR3 covers 13 residues. Per the germline V gene, CDR1 is MRHNA and CDR2 is SNTAGT. In DNA form, the CDR3 reads TGTGCCAGCAGCCAGCAGTTGAACACTGAAGCTTTCTTT. Its translation is CASSQQLNTEAFF.

The rearrangement uses TRBV15 and TRBJ1-3; D is perhaps TRBD1 (5 bases). Trimming removed 0 bases at V and 4 bases at J, with 16 bases between. The CDR3 is 17 residues long. The germline V gene encodes CDR1 LNHNV and CDR2 YYDKDF (reference sequence). CDR3 residues: CATSRDRWGTGGNTIYF. In nucleotides, the CDR3 is TGTGCCACCAGCAGAGATCGGTGGGGGACGGGAGGAAACACCATATATTTT.

The chain is built from TRBV30 and TRBJ2-2, with D unresolved. Between the trimmed V and J ends, which lost 2 bases and 3 bases, there was a span of 7 bases. Per germline, CDR1 GTSNPN and CDR2 SVGIG (reference sequence). The CDR3 totals 13 residues. CDR3 sequence: CAWSPSYTGELFF. CDR3 nucleotides: TGTGCCTGGAGTCCAAGTTACACCGGGGAGCTGTTTTTT. The full variable domain, with the rest looked up from reference TRBV30 and TRBJ2-2, is SQTIHQWPATLVQPVGSPLSLECTVEGTSNPNLYWYRQAAGRGLQLLFYSVGIGQISSEVPQNLSASRPQDRQFILSSKKLLLSDSGFYLCAWSPSYTGELFFGEGSRLTVL.

The chain combines TRBV7-3 with TRBJ2-1; 8 bases map to TRBD2. Losses at the gene ends were 0 bases for V and 0 bases for J; bases not matched to a gene: 4. The CDR3 length is 17 residues. Germline V CDR1 and CDR2: SGHTA, FQGTGA. The CDR3 nucleotides are TGTGCCAGCAGCTTAACTAGCGGGGCCGACTCCTACAATGAGCAGTTCTTC. Amino acids: CASSLTSGADSYNEQFF.

This chain links TRBV7-6 with TRBJ2-7; D is uncertain. The CDR3 totals 13 residues. Germline lookup yields CDR1 SGHVS and CDR2 FNYEAQ. The germline V and J ends were trimmed by 5 bases and 6 bases, with 14 bases remaining between them. The CDR3 region has the DNA TGTGCCAGCAGCCCCGGTGGTTCGTTCGAGCAGTACTTC. This codes for CASSPGGSFEQYF.